Following are 8 T cell receptor beta chains from one sample sequenced in a study of blood T cell repertoires in COVID-19. Using immunoSEQ multiplex PCR, the repertoire was profiled, and TCRdb retains in-frame clones only, with some absent. Here the sample spans some 260,000 clones, more than 75% being singletons. Sequencing was done on a sample of PBMCs or T cells enriched from blood (not recorded which). Every receptor here comes from a man aged 35 to 55 who had recovered from COVID-19.

The chain uses TRBV6-2 or TRBV6-3 and TRBJ2-1, with D unresolved. Deletions cut 0 bases from V and 4 bases from J, with 13 bases between. Germline CDR1 MNHEY, CDR2 SVGEGT. The CDR3 has 16 residues. The CDR3 bases are TGTGCCAGCAGTTACTCGGCAATGACGAGGTACAATGAGCAGTTCTTC. This translates into CASSYSAMTRYNEQFF.

The chain is built from TRBV7-9 and TRBJ2-7; a possible D gene is TRBD1 (6 bases). The CDR3 contains 15 residues. The V end lost 5 bases, the J end lost 3 bases, and 17 bases lay between the germline ends. The V gene's germline CDR1 is SEHNR and CDR2 FQNEAQ (reference sequence). This CDR3 reads CASSPRGRGVYEQYF. The DNA for the CDR3 is TGTGCCAGCAGCCCTAGGGGCAGGGGAGTCTACGAGCAGTACTTC.

The J gene is TRBJ1-5, the V gene TRBV28; D gene ambiguous. V gave up 2 bases and J gave up 6 bases, with 5 bases separating them. The germline V gene encodes CDR1 MDHEN and CDR2 SYDVKM. The CDR3 spans 12 residues. CDR3 coding DNA: TGTGCCAGCAGTTTAAGTAGTCAGCCCCAGCATTTT. As protein: CASSLSSQPQHF.

The chain joins TRBV15 to TRBJ1-5; possibly TRBD1 for D (6 bases). The germline CDR1 and CDR2 sequences are LNHNV and YYDKDF (reference sequence). This CDR3 is built from 17 residues. Trimming pared 5 bases from V and 3 bases from J, leaving 20 bases between. The chain's CDR3 is CATSVRPQGQVNQPQHF. Written as DNA, the CDR3 is TGTGCCACCAGCGTACGCCCCCAGGGGCAGGTCAATCAGCCCCAGCATTTT. The full variable domain, in which reference TRBV15 and TRBJ1-5 provide the parts outside the CDR3, is DAMVIQNPRYQVTQFGKPVTLSCSQTLNHNVMYWYQQKSSQAPKLLFHYYDKDFNNEADTPDNFQSRRPNTSFCFLDIRSPGLGDTAMYLCATSVRPQGQVNQPQHFGDGTRLSIL.

V usage is TRBV2 and J usage is TRBJ2-1; 11 positions agree with TRBD2. From germline, CDR1 is SNHLY and CDR2 FYNNEI. The CDR3 is made up of 14 amino acids. V lost 6 bases to trimming and J lost 7 bases; unmatched junction nucleotides: 5. In DNA, the CDR3 is TGTGCCAGCAGACTAGCGGGGGTGATGAATGAGCAGTTCTTC. It translates to CASRLAGVMNEQFF.

This clone was detected a few times. The chain joins TRBV5-8 to TRBJ1-1; D remains ambiguous. CDR3 length: 14 amino acids. The V end was cut by 4 bases, the J end by 3 bases, with 13 bases between. Germline V gene data show CDR1 as SGHTS and CDR2 as YDEGEE. CDR3 loop: CASSLLSGDTEAFF. The CDR3 DNA follows: TGTGCCAGCAGCCTCTTAAGCGGGGACACTGAAGCTTTCTTT.

The chain is built from TRBV29-1 and TRBJ2-1; D is unresolved. V was shortened by 5 bases and J by 0 bases, with 8 bases between the two germline ends. CDR1 is SQVTM and CDR2 is ANQGSEA in the germline V gene. The CDR3 runs to 13 residues. Here the CDR3 DNA reads TGCAGCGTTCAGTACATCTCCTACAATGAGCAGTTCTTC. This translates into CSVQYISYNEQFF.

The gene calls are TRBV9 and TRBJ1-6, with a tentative D call TRBD1 (5 bases). Germline V gene data show CDR1 as SGDLS and CDR2 as YYNGEE. The CDR3 runs to 16 residues. Deletions cut 0 bases from V and 10 bases from J, with 17 bases between. CDR3 bases: TGTGCCAGCAGCGTAGAGGGCAGGGCCAATGGCTCACCCCTCCACTTT. It codes for CASSVEGRANGSPLHF.